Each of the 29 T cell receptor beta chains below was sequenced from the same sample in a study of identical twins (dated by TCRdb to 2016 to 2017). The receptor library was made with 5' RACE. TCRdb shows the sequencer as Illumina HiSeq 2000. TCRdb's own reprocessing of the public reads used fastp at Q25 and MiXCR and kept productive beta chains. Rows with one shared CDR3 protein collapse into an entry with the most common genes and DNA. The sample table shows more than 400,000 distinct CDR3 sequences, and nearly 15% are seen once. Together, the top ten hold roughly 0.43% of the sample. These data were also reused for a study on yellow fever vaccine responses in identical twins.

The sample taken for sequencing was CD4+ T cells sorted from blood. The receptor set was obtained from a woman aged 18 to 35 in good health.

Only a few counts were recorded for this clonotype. The CDR3 is CASSTRDRTTPSTDTQYF. CDR3 DNA: TGTGCCAGCAGCACCCGGGACAGAACTACTCCCTCCACAGATACGCAGTATTTT. The J gene is TRBJ2-3, the V gene TRBV21-1; whether TRBD1, the table's D call, matches the DNA was not checked. TRBV21-1 is reported as a pseudogene. There are 18 residues in the CDR3.

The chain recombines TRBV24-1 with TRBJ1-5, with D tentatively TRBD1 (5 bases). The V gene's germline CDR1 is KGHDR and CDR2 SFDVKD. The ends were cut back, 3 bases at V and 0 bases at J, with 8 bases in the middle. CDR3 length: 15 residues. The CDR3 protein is CATSDAGPSNQPQHF. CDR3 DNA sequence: TGTGCCACCAGTGATGCGGGGCCTAGCAATCAGCCCCAGCATTTT.

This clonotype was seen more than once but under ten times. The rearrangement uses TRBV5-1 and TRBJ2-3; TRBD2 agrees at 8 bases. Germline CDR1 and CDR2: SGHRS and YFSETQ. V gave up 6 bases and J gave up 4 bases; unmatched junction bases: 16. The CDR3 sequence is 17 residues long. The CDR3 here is CASNFGSSGVRADTQYF. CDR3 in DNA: TGCGCCAGCAATTTTGGAAGTAGCGGGGTCCGGGCAGATACGCAGTATTTT.

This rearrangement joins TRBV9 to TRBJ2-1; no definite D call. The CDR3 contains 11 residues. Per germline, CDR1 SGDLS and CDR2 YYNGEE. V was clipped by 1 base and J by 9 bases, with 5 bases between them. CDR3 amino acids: CASSVKGEQFF. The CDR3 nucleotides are TGTGCCAGCAGCGTAAAGGGTGAGCAGTTCTTC. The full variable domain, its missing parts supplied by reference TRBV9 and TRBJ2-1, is DSGVTQTPKHLITATGQRVTLRCSPRSGDLSVYWYQQSLDQGLQFLIQYYNGEERAKGNILERFSAQQFPDLHSELNLSSLELGDSALYFCASSVKGEQFFGPGTRLTVL.

CDR3 amino acids: CSVFPHGGTEAFF. The CDR3 DNA reads as TGCAGCGTTTTCCCACATGGTGGTACTGAAGCTTTCTTT. The chain uses TRBV29-1 and TRBJ1-1; no clear D. V was shortened by 5 bases and J by 5 bases, with 15 bases between the two germline ends. The germline CDR1 and CDR2 sequences are SQVTM and ANQGSEA. This CDR3 has 13 amino acids.

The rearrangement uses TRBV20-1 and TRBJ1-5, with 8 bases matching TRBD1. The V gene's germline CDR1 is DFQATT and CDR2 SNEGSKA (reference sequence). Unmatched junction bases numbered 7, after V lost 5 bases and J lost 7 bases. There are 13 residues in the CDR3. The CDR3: CSAPGQGAQPQHF. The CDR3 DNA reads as TGCAGTGCTCCCGGACAGGGCGCCCAGCCCCAGCATTTT.

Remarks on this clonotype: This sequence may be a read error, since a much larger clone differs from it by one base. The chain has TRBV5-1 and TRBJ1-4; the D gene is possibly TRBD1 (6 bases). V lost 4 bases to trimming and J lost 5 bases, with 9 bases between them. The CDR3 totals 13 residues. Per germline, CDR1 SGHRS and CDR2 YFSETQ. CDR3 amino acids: CASSVTGNEKLFF. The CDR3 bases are TGCGCCAGCAGCGTGACAGGAAATGAAAAACTGTTTTTT. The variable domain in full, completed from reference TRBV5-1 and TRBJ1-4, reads KAGVTQTPRYLIKTRGQQVTLSCSPISGHRSVSWYQQTPGQGLQFLFEYFSETQRNKGNFPGRFSGRQFSNSRSEMNVSTLELGDSALYLCASSVTGNEKLFFGSGTQLSVL.

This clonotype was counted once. The CDR3 here is CASTYRSGGTTDTQYF. The CDR3 DNA reads TGTGCCAGCACCTACCGTAGCGGGGGGACCACAGATACGCAGTATTTT. The rearrangement links TRBV7-8 to TRBJ2-3, with 10 positions matching TRBD2. Germline trimming cut 7 bases from V and 2 bases from J; bases unmatched to any gene: 9. This CDR3 is built from 16 residues. From germline, CDR1 is SGHVS and CDR2 FQNEAQ.

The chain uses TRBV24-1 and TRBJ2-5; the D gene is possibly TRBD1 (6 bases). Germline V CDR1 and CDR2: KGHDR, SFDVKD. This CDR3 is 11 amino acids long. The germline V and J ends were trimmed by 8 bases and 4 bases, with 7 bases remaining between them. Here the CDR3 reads CATTQGETQYF. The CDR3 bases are TGTGCCACCACACAGGGAGAGACCCAGTACTTC.

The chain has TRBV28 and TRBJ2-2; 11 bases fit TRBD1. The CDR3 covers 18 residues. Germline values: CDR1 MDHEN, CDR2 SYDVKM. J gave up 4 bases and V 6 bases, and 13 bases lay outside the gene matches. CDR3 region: CASSQRLRTGGFTGELFF. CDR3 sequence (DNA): TGTGCCAGCAGCCAAAGACTTCGGACAGGGGGCTTCACCGGGGAGCTGTTTTTT.

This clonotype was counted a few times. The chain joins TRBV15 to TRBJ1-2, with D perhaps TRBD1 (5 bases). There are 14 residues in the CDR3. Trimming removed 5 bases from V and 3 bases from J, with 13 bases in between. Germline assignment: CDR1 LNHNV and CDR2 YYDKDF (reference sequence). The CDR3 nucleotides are TGTGCCACCAGCCCAGCAGGGTCCGACTATGGCTACACCTTC. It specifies CATSPAGSDYGYTF. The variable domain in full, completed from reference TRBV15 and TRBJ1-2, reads DAMVIQNPRYQVTQFGKPVTLSCSQTLNHNVMYWYQQKSSQAPKLLFHYYDKDFNNEADTPDNFQSRRPNTSFCFLDIRSPGLGDTAMYLCATSPAGSDYGYTFGSGTRLTVV.

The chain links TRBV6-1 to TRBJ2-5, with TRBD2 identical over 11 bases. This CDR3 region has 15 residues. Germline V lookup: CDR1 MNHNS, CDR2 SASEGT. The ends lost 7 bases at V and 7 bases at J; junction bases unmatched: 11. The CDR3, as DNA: TGTGCCAGCAAGACTACTGTAGCGGGAGGGGCGACCCAGTACTTC. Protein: CASKTTVAGGATQYF.

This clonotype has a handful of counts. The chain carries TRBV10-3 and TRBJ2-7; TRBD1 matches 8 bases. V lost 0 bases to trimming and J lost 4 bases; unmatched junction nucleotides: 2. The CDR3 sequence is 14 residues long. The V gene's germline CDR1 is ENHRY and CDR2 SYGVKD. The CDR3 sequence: CAISESGTGYEQYV. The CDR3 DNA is TGTGCCATCAGTGAGTCTGGGACAGGATACGAGCAGTACGTC.

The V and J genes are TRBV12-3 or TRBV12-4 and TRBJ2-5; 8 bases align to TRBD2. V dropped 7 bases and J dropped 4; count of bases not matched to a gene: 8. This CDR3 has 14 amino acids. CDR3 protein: CASNTGGGPETQYF. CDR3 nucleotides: TGTGCCAGCAACACCGGGGGGGGGCCAGAGACCCAGTACTTC.

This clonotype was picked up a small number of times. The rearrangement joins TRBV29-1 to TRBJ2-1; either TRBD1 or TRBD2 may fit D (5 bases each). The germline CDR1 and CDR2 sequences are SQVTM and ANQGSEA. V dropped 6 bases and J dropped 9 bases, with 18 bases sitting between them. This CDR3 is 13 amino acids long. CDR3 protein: CSVTARAGGEQFF. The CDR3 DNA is TGCAGCGTCACGGCCAGGGCAGGAGGTGAGCAGTTCTTC.

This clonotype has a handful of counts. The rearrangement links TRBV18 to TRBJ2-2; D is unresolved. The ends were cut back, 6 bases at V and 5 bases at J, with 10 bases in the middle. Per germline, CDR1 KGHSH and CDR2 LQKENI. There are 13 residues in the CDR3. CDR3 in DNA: TGTGCCAGCTCCGATCTACAAACCGGGGAGCTGTTTTTT. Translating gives CASSDLQTGELFF.

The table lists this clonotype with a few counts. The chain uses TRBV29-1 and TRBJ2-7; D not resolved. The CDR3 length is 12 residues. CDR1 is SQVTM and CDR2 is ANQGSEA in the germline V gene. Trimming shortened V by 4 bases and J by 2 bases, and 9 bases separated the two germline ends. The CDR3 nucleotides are TGCAGCGTTGCCAAGGGCCCCTACGAGCAGTACTTC. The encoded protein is CSVAKGPYEQYF.

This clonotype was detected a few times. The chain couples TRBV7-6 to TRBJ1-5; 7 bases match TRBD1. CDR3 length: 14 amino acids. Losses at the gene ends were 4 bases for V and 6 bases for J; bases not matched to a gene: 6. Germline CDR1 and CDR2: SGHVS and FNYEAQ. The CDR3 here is CASSSYRGGQPQHF. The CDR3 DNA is TGTGCCAGCAGCTCATACAGGGGCGGTCAGCCCCAGCATTTT.

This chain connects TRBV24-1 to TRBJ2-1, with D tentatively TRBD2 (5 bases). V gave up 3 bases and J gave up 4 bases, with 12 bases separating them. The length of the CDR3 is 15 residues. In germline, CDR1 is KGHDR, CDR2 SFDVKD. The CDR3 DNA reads TGTGCCACCAGTGATACCCACGACTATTACAATGAGCAGTTCTTC. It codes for CATSDTHDYYNEQFF.

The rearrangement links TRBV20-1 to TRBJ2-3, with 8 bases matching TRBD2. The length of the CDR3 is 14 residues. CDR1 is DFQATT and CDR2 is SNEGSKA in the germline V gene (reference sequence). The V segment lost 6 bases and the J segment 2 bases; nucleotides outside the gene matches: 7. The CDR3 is CSAGLASLTDTQYF. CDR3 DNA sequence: TGCAGTGCCGGACTAGCCTCGCTCACAGATACGCAGTATTTT.

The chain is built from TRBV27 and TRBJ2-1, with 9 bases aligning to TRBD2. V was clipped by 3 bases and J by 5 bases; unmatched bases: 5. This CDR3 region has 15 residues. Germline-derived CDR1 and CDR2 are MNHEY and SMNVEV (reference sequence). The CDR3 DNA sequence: TGTGCCAGCAGTTTGGCGCTAGCGGGGAACAATGAGCAGTTCTTC. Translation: CASSLALAGNNEQFF.

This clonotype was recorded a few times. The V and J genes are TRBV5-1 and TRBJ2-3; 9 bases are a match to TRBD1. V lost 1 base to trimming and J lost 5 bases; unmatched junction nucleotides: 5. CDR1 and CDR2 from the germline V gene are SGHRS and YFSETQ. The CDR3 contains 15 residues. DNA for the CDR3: TGCGCCAGCAGCTTGCTACAGGGGGCCGGAGATACGCAGTATTTT. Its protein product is CASSLLQGAGDTQYF.

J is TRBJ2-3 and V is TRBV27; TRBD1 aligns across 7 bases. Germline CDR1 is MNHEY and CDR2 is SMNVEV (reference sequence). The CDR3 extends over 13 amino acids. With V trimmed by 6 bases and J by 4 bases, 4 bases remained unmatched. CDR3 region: CASRKTGADTQYF. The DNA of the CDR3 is TGTGCCAGCAGGAAAACAGGGGCAGATACGCAGTATTTT.

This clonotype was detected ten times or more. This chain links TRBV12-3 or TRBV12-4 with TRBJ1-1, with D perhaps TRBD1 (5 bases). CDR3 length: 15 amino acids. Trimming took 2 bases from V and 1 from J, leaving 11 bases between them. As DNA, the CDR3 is TGTGCCAGCAGTTTAAGTGGCAGGGAGAACACTGAAGCTTTCTTT. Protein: CASSLSGRENTEAFF.

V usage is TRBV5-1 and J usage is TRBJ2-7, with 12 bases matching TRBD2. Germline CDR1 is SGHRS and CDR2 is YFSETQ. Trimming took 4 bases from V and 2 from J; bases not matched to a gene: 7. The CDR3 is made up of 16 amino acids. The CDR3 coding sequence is TGCGCCAGCAGCCCCACCGGACTAGCGGGAACCTACGAGCAGTACTTC. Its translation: CASSPTGLAGTYEQYF.

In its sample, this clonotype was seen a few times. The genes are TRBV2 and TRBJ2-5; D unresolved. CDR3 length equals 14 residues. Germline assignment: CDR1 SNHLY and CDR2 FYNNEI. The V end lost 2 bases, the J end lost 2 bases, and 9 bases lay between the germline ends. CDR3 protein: CASSERWIQETQYF. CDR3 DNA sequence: TGTGCCAGCAGTGAAAGGTGGATACAAGAGACCCAGTACTTC.

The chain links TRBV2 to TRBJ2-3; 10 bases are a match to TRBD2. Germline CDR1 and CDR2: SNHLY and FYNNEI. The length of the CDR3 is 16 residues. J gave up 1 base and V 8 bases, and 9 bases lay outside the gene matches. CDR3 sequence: CASGVKRGGGTDTQYF. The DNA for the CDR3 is TGTGCCAGCGGCGTTAAGCGGGGGGGAGGCACAGATACGCAGTATTTT. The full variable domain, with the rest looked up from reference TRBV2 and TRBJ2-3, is EPEVTQTPSHQVTQMGQEVILRCVPISNHLYFYWYRQILGQKVEFLVSFYNNEISEKSEIFDDQFSVERPDGSNFTLKIRSTKLEDSAMYFCASGVKRGGGTDTQYFGPGTRLTVL.

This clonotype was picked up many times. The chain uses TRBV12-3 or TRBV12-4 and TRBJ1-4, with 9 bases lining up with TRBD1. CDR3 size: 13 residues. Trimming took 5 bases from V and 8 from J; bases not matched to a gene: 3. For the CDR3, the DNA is TGTGCCAGCAGTCCCGGACAGGGGGAAAAACTGTTTTTT. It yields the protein CASSPGQGEKLFF.

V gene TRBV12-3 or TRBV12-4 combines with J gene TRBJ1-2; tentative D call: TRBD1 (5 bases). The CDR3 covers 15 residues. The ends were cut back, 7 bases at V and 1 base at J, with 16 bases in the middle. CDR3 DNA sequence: TGTGCCAGCAACCAGGGATGGCAGATTAACTATGGCTACACCTTC. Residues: CASNQGWQINYGYTF.